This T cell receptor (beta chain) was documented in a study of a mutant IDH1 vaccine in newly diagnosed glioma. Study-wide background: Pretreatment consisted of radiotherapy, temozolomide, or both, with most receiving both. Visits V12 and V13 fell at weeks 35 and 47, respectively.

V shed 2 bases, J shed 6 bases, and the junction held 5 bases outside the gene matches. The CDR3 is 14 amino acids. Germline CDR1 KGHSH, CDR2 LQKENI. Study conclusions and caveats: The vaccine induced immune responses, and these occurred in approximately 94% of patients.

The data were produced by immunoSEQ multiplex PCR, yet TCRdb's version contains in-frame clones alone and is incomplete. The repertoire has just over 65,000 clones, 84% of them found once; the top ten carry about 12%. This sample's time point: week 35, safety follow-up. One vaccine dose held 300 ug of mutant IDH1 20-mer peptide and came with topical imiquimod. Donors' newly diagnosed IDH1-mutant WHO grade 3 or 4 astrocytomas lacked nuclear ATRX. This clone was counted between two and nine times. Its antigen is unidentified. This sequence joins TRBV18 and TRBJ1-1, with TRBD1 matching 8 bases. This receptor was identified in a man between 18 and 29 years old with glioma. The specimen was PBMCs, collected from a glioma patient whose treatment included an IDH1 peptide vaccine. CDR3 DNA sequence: TGTGCCAGCTCACCAGGGCAGGGGGCGGCTGAAGCTTTCTTT. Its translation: CASSPGQGAAEAFF.